The clone carrying this T cell receptor beta chain was detected a few times. As to treatment: oral pan-JAK inhibitor, 5-10 mg twice daily. The data belong to a study of CD8+ T cells in alopecia areata. Sequencing relied on a cDNA template that was reverse transcribed from extracted RNA. Assay used: immunoSEQ multiplex PCR; TCRdb lists only in-frame clones, some missing. The data contain some 200,000 clones, 60% of them seen just once; the ten biggest clones take up roughly 3.3%. Sequenced material: CD4+ T cells sorted from blood, taken at week 4, from a patient treated with tofacitinib. The sequence was obtained from a human donor with alopecia areata.

CDR3 protein: CASSQEWDTEAFF. The CDR3 DNA sequence: TGCGCCAGCAGCCAAGAGTGGGACACTGAAGCTTTCTTT. The chain uses TRBV4-1 and TRBJ1-1; no reliable D call. Germline CDR1 and CDR2: MGHRA and YSYEKL. The length of the CDR3 is 13 residues. Trimming cost V 0 bases and J 3 bases, with 5 bases left between them.